One and the same sample provided the 23 T cell receptor beta chains below, sequenced in a study of cytomegalovirus exposure and HLA in healthy donors. A multiplex PCR was run with 60 Vbeta primers and 13 Jbeta primers. Assay used: immunoSEQ multiplex PCR; TCRdb lists only in-frame clones, some missing. The sample carries roughly 110,000 clones, about 83% recorded once. Sequencing used PBMCs. The receptors were sampled from a female donor in good health and CMV-seronegative.

The chain employs TRBV2 and TRBJ1-2, with a tentative D call TRBD1 (5 bases). Germline loops: CDR1 SNHLY, CDR2 FYNNEI. V lost 6 bases and J lost 6, with 20 bases in between. The CDR3 loop spans 15 amino acids. Written as DNA, the CDR3 is TGTGCCAGCAGGGCCCCGGAGGGGCGTGCCCATGGCTACACCTTC. It encodes CASRAPEGRAHGYTF.

This rearrangement joins TRBV10-3 to TRBJ2-1; D may be TRBD2 (7 bases). Germline loops: CDR1 ENHRY, CDR2 SYGVKD. Deletions cut 4 bases from V and 10 bases from J, with 20 bases between. There are 15 residues in the CDR3. In DNA form, the CDR3 reads TGTGCCATCAGTGGCCGGGGGGCCCCAACGCGGGAGCAGTTCTTC. This translates into CAISGRGAPTREQFF.

The chain uses TRBV4-1 and TRBJ2-7, with TRBD1 matching 7 bases. The CDR3 is 15 residues long. The trim removed 4 bases at V and 3 bases at J, leaving 9 bases unmatched. Germline V CDR1 and CDR2: MGHRA, YSYEKL. CDR3 coding DNA: TGCGCCAGCAGCCTGCCCGGGACAGCAATCTACGAGCAGTACTTC. Translating it yields CASSLPGTAIYEQYF.

The chain carries TRBV5-6 and TRBJ1-1; D possibly corresponds to TRBD1 (5 bases). Deletions cut 4 bases from V and 0 bases from J, with 10 bases between. The germline CDR1 and CDR2 sequences are SGHDT and YYEEEE. The length of the CDR3 is 14 residues. CDR3 sequence reads: CASSLDRMNTEAFF. For the CDR3, the DNA is TGTGCCAGCAGCCTTGACAGAATGAACACTGAAGCTTTCTTT. The full variable domain, with the rest looked up from reference TRBV5-6 and TRBJ1-1, is DAGVTQSPTHLIKTRGQQVTLRCSPKSGHDTVSWYQQALGQGPQFIFQYYEEEERQRGNFPDRFSGHQFPNYSSELNVNALLLGDSALYLCASSLDRMNTEAFFGQGTRLTVV.

This clone was counted between two and nine times. The rearrangement uses TRBV4-1 and TRBJ2-7; D remains unclear. Looked up from germline, CDR1 is MGHRA and CDR2 is YSYEKL. V was trimmed by 0 bases and J by 6 bases, leaving 18 bases between them. The CDR3 loop spans 16 amino acids. The CDR3 DNA sequence: TGCGCCAGCAGCCAAGATCCACACTCGAGGAGCTCCGAGCAGTACTTC. Amino acid sequence: CASSQDPHSRSSEQYF.

The CDR3 here is CSVESRGDETQYF. CDR3 bases: TGCAGCGTTGAATCCCGGGGGGACGAGACCCAGTACTTC. V is TRBV29-1 and J is TRBJ2-5; 7 bases match TRBD2. The CDR3 is 13 amino acids. Unmatched junction bases numbered 5, after V lost 2 bases and J lost 5 bases. Per germline, CDR1 SQVTM and CDR2 ANQGSEA. Full variable domain (outside the CDR3, taken from reference TRBV29-1 and TRBJ2-5): SAVISQKPSRDICQRGTSLTIQCQVDSQVTMMFWYRQQPGQSLTLIATANQGSEATYESGFVIDKFPISRPNLTFSTLTVSNMSPEDSSIYLCSVESRGDETQYFGPGTRLLVL.

This sequence joins TRBV19 and TRBJ2-5; 12 positions agree with TRBD2. This CDR3 is 15 amino acids long. CDR1 and CDR2 (germline): LNHDA, SQIVND (reference sequence). J gave up 1 base and V 4 bases, and 1 base lay outside the gene matches. In DNA, the CDR3 is TGTGCCAGTAGTAGGACTAGCGGGGCCCAAGAGACCCAGTACTTC. This sequence encodes CASSRTSGAQETQYF. Full variable domain (outside the CDR3, taken from reference TRBV19 and TRBJ2-5): DGGITQSPKYLFRKEGQNVTLSCEQNLNHDAMYWYRQDPGQGLRLIYYSQIVNDFQKGDIAEGYSVSREKKESFPLTVTSAQKNPTAFYLCASSRTSGAQETQYFGPGTRLLVL.

The CDR3 nucleotides are TGTGCCAGCAGTTCCCGACTAGCGGGGGGGACCGGGGAGCTGTTTTTT. Protein sequence: CASSSRLAGGTGELFF. This sequence joins TRBV6-6 and TRBJ2-2; 14 positions agree with TRBD2. Trimming cost V 4 bases and J 5 bases; bases outside gene matches: 3. The CDR3 runs 16 residues. Germline CDR1 is MNHNY and CDR2 is SVGAGI (reference sequence).

CDR3 nucleotides: TGTGCCAGCAGTGCTCGGGGGGCAGGGAATGAGCAGTTCTTC. Protein: CASSARGAGNEQFF. The chain has TRBV27 and TRBJ2-1; weak D call: TRBD2 (7 bases). The CDR3 covers 14 residues. Germline V CDR1 and CDR2: MNHEY, SMNVEV (reference sequence). V lost 5 bases and J 7 bases, leaving 15 bases between the germline ends.

V gene TRBV6-5 combines with J gene TRBJ2-7; 7 bases are a match to TRBD1. CDR3 length: 13 residues. From germline, CDR1 is MNHEY and CDR2 SVGAGI. The trim removed 0 bases at V and 12 bases at J, leaving 8 bases unmatched. The DNA for the CDR3 is TGTGCCAGCAGTTACTCGGGCGACCGGGACAGGTACTTC. Protein product: CASSYSGDRDRYF.

The chain couples TRBV7-9 to TRBJ2-3, with TRBD2 matching over 9 bases. The CDR3 is made up of 18 amino acids. Germline assignment: CDR1 SEHNR and CDR2 FQNEAQ (reference sequence). The V and J ends lost 5 bases and 1 base, in that order; junction bases with no gene match: 13. CDR3 amino acids: CASSPSRVAGARTDTQYF. CDR3 DNA sequence: TGTGCCAGCAGCCCCAGCCGGGTAGCGGGGGCCCGCACAGATACGCAGTATTTT.

This chain uses TRBV7-2 with TRBJ2-3, with D perhaps TRBD2 (5 bases). The V gene lost 4 bases and the J gene lost 8 bases, with 22 bases spanning the gap. Germline V gene sequence: CDR1 SGHTA, CDR2 FQGNSA. The CDR3 runs to 16 residues. CDR3 loop: CASSSTITGREGTQYF. The CDR3 DNA is TGTGCCAGCAGCTCAACCATAACGGGAAGGGAAGGTACGCAGTATTTT.

This clone is a singleton in its sample. The CDR3 reads CASSLDRRHAQYF. The CDR3 nucleotides read TGTGCCAGCAGCTTAGACAGACGGCACGCTCAGTACTTC. The chain has TRBV7-2 and TRBJ2-5; no clear D gene. Germline V gives CDR1 SGHTA, CDR2 FQGNSA. The length of the CDR3 is 13 residues. V lost 1 base to trimming and J lost 11 bases, with 14 bases between them. The complete variable domain, with remaining parts taken from reference TRBV7-2 and TRBJ2-5, reads GAGVSQSPSNKVTEKGKDVELRCDPISGHTALYWYRQSLGQGLEFLIYFQGNSAPDKSGLPSDRFSAERTGGSVSTLTIQRTQQEDSAVYLCASSLDRRHAQYFGPGTRLLVL.

The chain carries TRBV27 and TRBJ1-6; 8 positions match TRBD1. V trimming: 8 bases; J trimming: 7 bases; junction bases outside the gene matches: 4. This CDR3 is 13 amino acids long. Germline values: CDR1 MNHEY, CDR2 SMNVEV (reference sequence). The CDR3 DNA sequence: TGTGCCAGCCGGCAGGGGGCGAATTCACCCCTCCACTTT. It is translated as CASRQGANSPLHF.

J is TRBJ2-2 and V is TRBV4-1, with TRBD2 matching over 9 bases. CDR3 length: 18 residues. The germline CDR1 and CDR2 sequences are MGHRA and YSYEKL. With V trimmed by 3 bases and J by 1 base, 9 bases remained unmatched. CDR3 bases: TGCGCCAGCAGCCAGGGCAATCTAGCGGGGTGGAACACCGGGGAGCTGTTTTTT. It encodes CASSQGNLAGWNTGELFF.

CDR3 amino acids: CASDSGLAGGQSRNEQFF. For the CDR3, the DNA is TGTGCCAGTGATAGCGGTCTAGCGGGGGGCCAATCCAGGAATGAGCAGTTCTTC. This chain links TRBV2 with TRBJ2-1, with 11 nucleotides matching TRBD2. Germline trimming cut 9 bases from V and 7 bases from J; bases unmatched to any gene: 20. In germline, CDR1 is SNHLY, CDR2 FYNNEI. The CDR3 is 18 residues long.

The CDR3 nucleotides read TGTGCCATCAGGTTAGCAGAGGCCGCTCTCGAGCAGTACTTC. Protein: CAIRLAEAALEQYF. The chain carries TRBV10-3 and TRBJ2-7; no definite D call. The V gene lost 6 bases and the J gene lost 6 bases, with 18 bases spanning the gap. In germline, CDR1 is ENHRY, CDR2 SYGVKD. The CDR3 consists of 14 residues.

The rearrangement uses TRBV5-6 and TRBJ2-1; TRBD1 agrees at 9 bases. After removal of 4 bases from V and 5 bases from J, the junction contained 4 bases not matched to a gene. Germline CDR1 and CDR2: SGHDT and YYEEEE. The CDR3 totals 14 residues. In nucleotides, the CDR3 is TGTGCCAGCAGCCCTCGGGACAGGGACAATGAGCAGTTCTTC. Translated: CASSPRDRDNEQFF.

The chain joins TRBV5-4 to TRBJ2-1; a possible D gene is TRBD1 (5 bases). Germline V gene data show CDR1 as SGHNT and CDR2 as YYREEE (reference sequence). Trimming shortened V by 0 bases and J by 2 bases, and 9 bases separated the two germline ends. The CDR3 spans 15 residues. In DNA form, the CDR3 reads TGTGCCAGCAGCTTGGATGGCAGGGCCTACAATGAGCAGTTCTTC. This encodes CASSLDGRAYNEQFF.

This chain joins TRBV5-6 and TRBJ2-7; D might be TRBD1 (5 bases). This CDR3 has 14 amino acids. Germline-derived CDR1 and CDR2 are SGHDT and YYEEEE. The V gene lost 1 base and the J gene lost 5 bases, with 13 bases spanning the gap. The CDR3 region is CASSLYRQGNEQYF. The CDR3 DNA reads TGTGCCAGCAGCTTGTACCGGCAGGGCAACGAGCAGTACTTC.

The chain is built from TRBV4-3 and TRBJ2-3; 7 nucleotides align to TRBD2. CDR3 length equals 16 residues. V was pared by 4 bases and J by 3 bases, with 10 bases of the junction left unmatched. Germline values: CDR1 LGHNA, CDR2 YSLEER. For the CDR3, the DNA is TGCGCCAGCAGCCTCCAGGCACTCGGGAGGACAGATACGCAGTATTTT. Translation: CASSLQALGRTDTQYF.

The rearrangement uses TRBV30 and TRBJ1-6, with TRBD1 identical over 10 bases. The CDR3 length is 22 residues. The germline gives CDR1 GTSNPN, CDR2 SVGIG (reference sequence). V gave up 3 bases and J gave up 0 bases; unmatched junction bases: 20. The CDR3 region is CAWSYGTGATTPTSSYNSPLHF. The DNA of the CDR3 is TGTGCCTGGAGCTATGGGACAGGGGCCACCACCCCCACAAGCTCCTATAATTCACCCCTCCACTTT.

Note on this clone: The junction shows a germline mismatch at one end, possibly a read error. The V and J genes are TRBV7-9 and TRBJ1-5; the D is unclear. The CDR3 extends over 12 amino acids. Germline V gene sequence: CDR1 SEHNR, CDR2 FQNEAQ (reference sequence). The CDR3 sequence: CSSSFGWQPQHF. DNA of the CDR3: TGTTCCAGCAGCTTCGGGTGGCAGCCCCAGCATTTT.